The 28 T cell receptor beta chains below all came from one sample that was sequenced in a study of blood T cell repertoires in COVID-19. Some clones are missing from TCRdb's copy, which holds only in-frame ones; the method was immunoSEQ multiplex PCR. Counted here are just over 300,000 clones, 85% to 90% occurring once; the ten biggest clones make up 1.5% to 2%. The sample taken for sequencing was peripheral blood. The receptors come from a woman in her twenties or thirties with COVID-19, enrolled during active disease.

V usage is TRBV27 and J usage is TRBJ1-2; D is possibly TRBD1 (5 bases). This CDR3 spans 15 amino acids. Germline V gene data show CDR1 as MNHEY and CDR2 as SMNVEV (reference sequence). Trimming shortened V by 5 bases and J by 4 bases, and 17 bases separated the two germline ends. CDR3 amino acids: CASSPGRGRAYGYTF. The CDR3 coding sequence is TGTGCCAGCAGTCCCGGGAGGGGTAGGGCCTATGGCTACACCTTC.

V gene TRBV10-3 combines with J gene TRBJ1-5, with D hard to call. The germline V gene has CDR1 ENHRY and CDR2 SYGVKD. V lost 3 bases and J lost 4, with 10 bases in between. This CDR3 has 14 amino acids. The CDR3 protein is CAISDGEGNQPQHF. The CDR3 DNA reads as TGTGCCATCAGTGACGGGGAGGGAAATCAGCCCCAGCATTTT.

The V and J genes are TRBV30 and TRBJ1-2; D is unclear. With 5 bases removed from V and 4 bases from J, the gap between germline ends came to 14 bases. Germline loops: CDR1 GTSNPN, CDR2 SVGIG (reference sequence). CDR3 length: 13 residues. The CDR3 region has the DNA TGTGCCTGGGAGTCGCGGGTCCTCTATGGCTACACCTTC. This codes for CAWESRVLYGYTF. Together with reference TRBV30 and TRBJ1-2, the CDR3 gives the full variable domain: SQTIHQWPATLVQPVGSPLSLECTVEGTSNPNLYWYRQAAGRGLQLLFYSVGIGQISSEVPQNLSASRPQDRQFILSSKKLLLSDSGFYLCAWESRVLYGYTFGSGTRLTVV.

The V gene is TRBV7-2, the J gene TRBJ2-1; 8 positions agree with TRBD2. Germline CDR1 and CDR2: SGHTA and FQGNSA. The V gene end was trimmed by 6 bases and the J gene end by 9 bases; junction bases not matched to a gene: 10. The CDR3 is 14 residues long. Here the CDR3 DNA reads TGTGCCAGCAGTTACAGAGCGGGGGTCCTTGAGCAGTTCTTC. Protein product: CASSYRAGVLEQFF.

The chain joins TRBV11-3 to TRBJ2-5, with TRBD1 identical over 12 bases. V shed 8 bases, J shed 2 bases, and the junction held 6 bases outside the gene matches. The CDR3 is 15 amino acids. In germline, CDR1 is SGHNT, CDR2 YENEEA. CDR3 nucleotides: TGTGCCAGCTGCCGGGACAGGGGGCGGCAAGAGACCCAGTACTTC. Protein: CASCRDRGRQETQYF.

This chain links TRBV19 with TRBJ2-3; tentative D call: TRBD2 (5 bases). Germline V gene data show CDR1 as LNHDA and CDR2 as SQIVND (reference sequence). Trimming removed 5 bases from V and 0 bases from J, with 15 bases in between. The CDR3 has 16 amino acids. The CDR3 DNA reads as TGTGCCAGTAGTGACCCCCGAGGGATCAGCACAGATACGCAGTATTTT. This gives the protein CASSDPRGISTDTQYF. Full variable domain (rest looked up from reference TRBV19 and TRBJ2-3): DGGITQSPKYLFRKEGQNVTLSCEQNLNHDAMYWYRQDPGQGLRLIYYSQIVNDFQKGDIAEGYSVSREKKESFPLTVTSAQKNPTAFYLCASSDPRGISTDTQYFGPGTRLTVL.

CDR3 residues: CASSAGTGRNTEAFF. In nucleotides, the CDR3 is TGTGCCAGCAGCGCGGGGACAGGGCGGAACACTGAAGCTTTCTTT. J is TRBJ1-1 and V is TRBV9; 9 bases align to TRBD1. CDR3 length equals 15 residues. V dropped 3 bases and J dropped 1; count of bases not matched to a gene: 4. From germline, CDR1 is SGDLS and CDR2 YYNGEE.

The chain combines TRBV4-1 with TRBJ1-4, with TRBD1 identical over 9 bases. Germline V lookup: CDR1 MGHRA, CDR2 YSYEKL. J was trimmed by 5 bases and V by 2 bases; bases with no gene match: 3. The CDR3 covers 15 residues. The CDR3 nucleotides are TGCGCCAGCAGCCAATCAGGGACAGGGAATGAAAAACTGTTTTTT. It translates to CASSQSGTGNEKLFF.

The rearrangement links TRBV12-3 or TRBV12-4 to TRBJ1-2, with D perhaps TRBD1 (6 bases). The CDR3 is 13 amino acids. V dropped 3 bases and J dropped 8 bases, with 13 bases sitting between them. CDR3 protein: CASSFGGDIGYTF. In nucleotides, the CDR3 is TGTGCCAGCAGTTTTGGGGGCGATATCGGCTACACCTTC.

In its sample, this clone was seen a few times. This chain connects TRBV7-8 to TRBJ2-1; 9 positions match TRBD2. V lost 3 bases to trimming and J lost 8 bases; unmatched junction nucleotides: 11. Germline CDR1 reads SGHVS; CDR2 reads FQNEAQ. The CDR3 consists of 16 residues. The CDR3 is CASSFIRRGGTHEQFF. The DNA of the CDR3 is TGTGCCAGCAGCTTTATTCGGCGGGGGGGTACCCATGAGCAGTTCTTC.

This chain connects TRBV6-5 to TRBJ1-5; D might be TRBD1 (6 bases). The V end was cut by 8 bases, the J end by 4 bases, with 15 bases between. The length of the CDR3 is 14 residues. Germline CDR1 reads MNHEY; CDR2 reads SVGAGI. The CDR3 reads CASFKGGANQPQHF. The DNA of the CDR3 is TGTGCCAGCTTCAAAGGGGGGGCAAATCAGCCCCAGCATTTT.

The chain carries TRBV30 and TRBJ1-2; D remains ambiguous. This CDR3 is built from 13 residues. Germline CDR1 and CDR2: GTSNPN and SVGIG (reference sequence). The V end was cut by 7 bases, the J end by 6 bases, with 18 bases between. The CDR3 nucleotides read TGTGCCTCCGCGCCCCAGGCGCACAATGGCTACACCTTC. Translated, it gives CASAPQAHNGYTF.

The chain employs TRBV27 and TRBJ1-2; D ambiguous. The CDR3 has 14 residues. The V and J ends lost 0 bases and 1 base respectively, with 6 bases between them. CDR1 and CDR2 from the germline V gene are MNHEY and SMNVEV (reference sequence). CDR3 sequence: CASSLSAVNYGYTF. The CDR3 DNA reads TGTGCCAGCAGTTTATCGGCAGTTAACTATGGCTACACCTTC.

The chain uses TRBV25-1 and TRBJ1-1; a weak D match, TRBD1 (6 bases). The ends were cut back, 8 bases at V and 10 bases at J, with 32 bases in the middle. CDR3 size: 17 residues. Germline V gene data show CDR1 as MGHDK and CDR2 as SYGVNS. For the CDR3, the DNA is TGTGCCAGCGGACCCGGACGGGGGGGCGCTTGGTCGGTTGGAGCTTTCTTT. It translates to CASGPGRGGAWSVGAFF.

The CDR3 nucleotides read TGTGCCGAACAAAAATCTCCAGGGGATGGCTACACCTTC. It codes for CAEQKSPGDGYTF. The V and J genes are TRBV2 and TRBJ1-2, with TRBD1 as a possible D gene (6 bases). Per germline, CDR1 SNHLY and CDR2 FYNNEI. V was trimmed by 11 bases and J by 6 bases, leaving 19 bases between them. There are 13 residues in the CDR3.

The chain uses TRBV5-4 and TRBJ1-4, with D possibly TRBD1 on 5 matching bases. The CDR3 totals 13 residues. The V gene's germline CDR1 is SGHNT and CDR2 YYREEE (reference sequence). Trimming shortened V by 4 bases and J by 2 bases, and 6 bases separated the two germline ends. This CDR3 is CASSPGTNEKLFF. The CDR3 nucleotides read TGTGCCAGCAGCCCAGGGACTAATGAAAAACTGTTTTTT. The variable domain in full, completed from reference TRBV5-4 and TRBJ1-4, reads ETGVTQSPTHLIKTRGQQVTLRCSSQSGHNTVSWYQQALGQGPQFIFQYYREEENGRGNFPPRFSGLQFPNYSSELNVNALELDDSALYLCASSPGTNEKLFFGSGTQLSVL.

The V gene is TRBV7-2, the J gene TRBJ1-1; D not resolved. This CDR3 comprises 16 residues. The V end lost 1 base, the J end lost 0 bases, and 12 bases lay between the germline ends. CDR1 and CDR2 (germline): SGHTA, FQGNSA. The DNA for the CDR3 is TGTGCCAGCAGCTTAGTTGGCCGTACCGTGAACACTGAAGCTTTCTTT. This codes for CASSLVGRTVNTEAFF. The full variable domain, its missing parts supplied by reference TRBV7-2 and TRBJ1-1, is GAGVSQSPSNKVTEKGKDVELRCDPISGHTALYWYRQSLGQGLEFLIYFQGNSAPDKSGLPSDRFSAERTGGSVSTLTIQRTQQEDSAVYLCASSLVGRTVNTEAFFGQGTRLTVV.

V and J are TRBV28 and TRBJ1-2; no reliable D call. CDR3 length: 14 residues. Germline V gene lookup returns CDR1 MDHEN and CDR2 SYDVKM. The V end was cut by 5 bases, the J end by 4 bases, with 14 bases between. The DNA of the CDR3 is TGTGCCAGCAGTACGACAAGCCTCGGCTATGGCTACACCTTC. As protein: CASSTTSLGYGYTF.

The chain carries TRBV5-4 and TRBJ2-1; 13 positions agree with TRBD2. The J segment lost 8 bases and the V segment lost 3 bases, leaving 8 bases of the junction unmatched. CDR3 length equals 16 residues. Germline-derived CDR1 and CDR2 are SGHNT and YYREEE (reference sequence). CDR3: CASSSRTSGGSDEQFF. The CDR3 nucleotides are TGTGCCAGCAGCTCCCGGACTAGCGGGGGTTCGGATGAGCAGTTCTTC.

The V and J genes are TRBV12-5 and TRBJ1-5; TRBD1 matches at 8 bases. The CDR3 loop spans 14 amino acids. Germline CDR1 is LGHNT and CDR2 is FRNRAP. The V and J ends lost 1 base and 11 bases, in that order; junction bases with no gene match: 7. Here the CDR3 reads CASGLEGQVATQHF. CDR3 nucleotides: TGTGCTAGTGGTTTGGAGGGACAGGTAGCTACCCAGCATTTT.

This chain links TRBV21-1 with TRBJ1-3. TRBV21-1 is annotated as a pseudogene. The CDR3 is 15 amino acids. CDR3 DNA sequence: TGTGCCAGCAGCATACGGAGGAGCTCTGGAAACACCATATATTTT. It codes for CASSIRRSSGNTIYF.

The CDR3 here is CASSLRAQGSHNEQFF. The CDR3 DNA sequence: TGTGCCAGCAGCTTGCGCGCACAGGGGTCCCACAATGAGCAGTTCTTC. The chain employs TRBV5-6 and TRBJ2-1, with 7 nucleotides matching TRBD1. Unmatched junction bases numbered 9, after V lost 1 base and J lost 5 bases. The CDR3 has 16 residues. From germline, CDR1 is SGHDT and CDR2 YYEEEE. Together with reference TRBV5-6 and TRBJ2-1, the CDR3 gives the full variable domain: DAGVTQSPTHLIKTRGQQVTLRCSPKSGHDTVSWYQQALGQGPQFIFQYYEEEERQRGNFPDRFSGHQFPNYSSELNVNALLLGDSALYLCASSLRAQGSHNEQFFGPGTRLTVL.

The chain employs TRBV5-1 and TRBJ1-2; D is uncertain. The CDR3 runs to 11 residues. Germline V CDR1 and CDR2: SGHRS, YFSETQ. V lost 2 bases to trimming and J lost 8 bases, with 7 bases between them. The CDR3 DNA is TGCGCCAGCAGCTTTGAGAGCGGCTACACCTTC. Protein product: CASSFESGYTF.

In this sample, this clone turned up once. V usage is TRBV29-1 and J usage is TRBJ1-3; perhaps TRBD1 as D (5 bases). Germline CDR1 is SQVTM and CDR2 is ANQGSEA. V lost 5 bases and J 2 bases, leaving 7 bases between the germline ends. The length of the CDR3 is 12 residues. This CDR3 reads CSVLTAGNTIYF. Written as DNA, the CDR3 is TGCAGCGTTTTGACAGCTGGAAACACCATATATTTT.

Points on this clone: This same CDR3 is encoded by further DNA sequences in the sample. The gene calls are TRBV29-1 and TRBJ2-2; a possible D gene is TRBD1 (5 bases). Germline V lookup: CDR1 SQVTM, CDR2 ANQGSEA. The CDR3 is made up of 13 amino acids. Deletions cut 3 bases from V and 1 base from J, with 6 bases between. The CDR3 DNA reads as TGCAGCGTTGATAGGGGGAACACCGGGGAGCTGTTTTTT. Translating it yields CSVDRGNTGELFF.

The chain has TRBV6-4 and TRBJ1-1; D possibly corresponds to TRBD1 (5 bases). V shed 0 bases and J shed 1 base, with 9 bases lying between them. The length of the CDR3 is 15 residues. Germline values: CDR1 MRHNA, CDR2 SNTAGT. CDR3 loop: CASSDSGGTNTEAFF. DNA for the CDR3: TGTGCCAGCAGTGACTCCGGGGGGACGAACACTGAAGCTTTCTTT.

This chain connects TRBV4-1 to TRBJ2-2, with TRBD1 as a possible D gene (5 bases). The germline V gene has CDR1 MGHRA and CDR2 YSYEKL. Trimming stripped 4 bases from V and 4 bases from J, with 13 bases between. CDR3 size: 15 residues. For the CDR3, the DNA is TGCGCCAGCAGCCGCCTATATCAGGGCACCGGGGAGCTGTTTTTT. Protein sequence: CASSRLYQGTGELFF.

This chain links TRBV12-5 with TRBJ1-2; D call uncertain. The V end lost 5 bases, the J end lost 8 bases, and 24 bases lay between the germline ends. The CDR3 runs 16 residues. Germline V lookup: CDR1 LGHNT, CDR2 FRNRAP. The CDR3 spells CASGVPVGSGYQGYTF. The CDR3 region has the DNA TGTGCTAGTGGTGTCCCCGTTGGCAGCGGATATCAAGGCTACACCTTC.